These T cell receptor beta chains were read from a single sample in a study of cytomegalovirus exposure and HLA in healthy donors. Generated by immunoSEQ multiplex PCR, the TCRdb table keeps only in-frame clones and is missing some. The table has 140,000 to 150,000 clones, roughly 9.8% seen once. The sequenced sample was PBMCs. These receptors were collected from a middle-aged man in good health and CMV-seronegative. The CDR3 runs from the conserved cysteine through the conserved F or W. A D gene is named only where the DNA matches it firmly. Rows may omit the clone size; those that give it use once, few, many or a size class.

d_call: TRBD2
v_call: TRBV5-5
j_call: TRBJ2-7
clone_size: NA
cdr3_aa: CASSLPSGPYEQYF
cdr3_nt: TGTGCCAGCAGCCTTCCTAGCGGTCCCTACGAGCAGTACTTC

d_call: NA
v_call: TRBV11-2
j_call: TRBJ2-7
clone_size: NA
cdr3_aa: CASSLRSQGSFEQYF
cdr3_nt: TGTGCCAGCAGCTTAAGGAGCCAGGGCTCGTTCGAGCAGTACTTC

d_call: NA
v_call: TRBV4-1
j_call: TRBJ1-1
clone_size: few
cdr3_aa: CASSQDIVGQVVADTEAFF
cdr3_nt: TGCGCCAGCAGCCAAGATATCGTGGGGCAGGTGGTGGCGGACACTGAAGCTTTCTTT

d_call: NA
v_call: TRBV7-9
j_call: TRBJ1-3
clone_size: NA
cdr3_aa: CASSLADRNTIYF
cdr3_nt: TGTGCCAGCAGCTTAGCCGACAGAAACACCATATATTTT

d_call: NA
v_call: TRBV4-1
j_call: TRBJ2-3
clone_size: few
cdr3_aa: CASSQVAAVESSLDTQYF
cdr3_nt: TGCGCCAGCAGCCAAGTAGCAGCGGTGGAGTCTAGTTTGGATACGCAGTATTTT

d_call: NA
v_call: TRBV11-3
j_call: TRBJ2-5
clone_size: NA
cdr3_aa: CASSLEAQETQYF
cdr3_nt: TGTGCCAGCAGCCTGGAGGCCCAAGAGACCCAGTACTTC

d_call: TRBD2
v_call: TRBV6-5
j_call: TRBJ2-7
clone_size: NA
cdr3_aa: CASSYSSGSRGYEQYF
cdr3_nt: TGTGCCAGCAGTTACTCTAGCGGGAGCAGGGGCTACGAGCAGTACTTC

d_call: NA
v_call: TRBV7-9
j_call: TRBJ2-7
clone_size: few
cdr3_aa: CASSSQQAFNFYEQYF
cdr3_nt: TGTGCCAGCAGCTCGCAGCAAGCGTTTAATTTTTACGAGCAGTACTTC

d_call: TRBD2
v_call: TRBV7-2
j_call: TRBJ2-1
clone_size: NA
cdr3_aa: CASSYSGVGNEQFF
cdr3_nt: TGTGCCAGCAGCTATAGCGGGGTGGGGAATGAGCAGTTCTTC

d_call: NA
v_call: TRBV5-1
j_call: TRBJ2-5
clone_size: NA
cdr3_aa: CASSSPLKEGPETQYF
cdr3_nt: TGCGCCAGCAGCTCACCACTGAAGGAGGGCCCCGAGACCCAGTACTTC

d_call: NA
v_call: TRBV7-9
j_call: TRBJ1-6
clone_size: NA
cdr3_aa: CASSFMAGLSPLHF
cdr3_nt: TGTGCCAGCAGCTTTATGGCAGGGCTTTCACCCCTCCACTTT

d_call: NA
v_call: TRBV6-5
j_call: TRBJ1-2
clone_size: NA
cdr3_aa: CASSQGRNYGYTF
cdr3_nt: TGTGCCAGCAGTCAGGGGAGAAACTATGGCTACACCTTC

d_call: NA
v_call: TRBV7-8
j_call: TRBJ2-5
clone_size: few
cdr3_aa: CASSLGNRDQETQYF
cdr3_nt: TGTGCCAGCAGCTTAGGAAACAGGGACCAAGAGACCCAGTACTTC

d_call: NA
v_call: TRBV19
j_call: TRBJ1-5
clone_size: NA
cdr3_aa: CASSIAGGGQPQHF
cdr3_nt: TGTGCCAGTAGTATAGCGGGGGGGGGACAGCCCCAGCATTTT

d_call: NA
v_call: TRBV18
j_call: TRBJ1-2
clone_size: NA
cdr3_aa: CASSQQPPGNYGYTF
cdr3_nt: TGTGCCAGCTCCCAACAGCCGCCGGGGAACTATGGCTACACCTTC

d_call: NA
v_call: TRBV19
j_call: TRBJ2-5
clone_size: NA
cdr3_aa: CASSLPGGAHYRETQYF
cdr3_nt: TGTGCCAGTAGTCTACCGGGGGGCGCGCATTATCGGGAGACCCAGTACTTC

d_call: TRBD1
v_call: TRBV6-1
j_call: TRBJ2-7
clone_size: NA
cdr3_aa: CASRPRDRGLDEQYF
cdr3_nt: TGTGCCAGCAGGCCGAGGGACAGGGGGCTGGACGAGCAGTACTTC

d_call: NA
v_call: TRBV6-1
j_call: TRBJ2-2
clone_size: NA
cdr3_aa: CASTRQHTGELFF
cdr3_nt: TGTGCCAGCACGCGACAGCACACCGGGGAGCTGTTTTTT

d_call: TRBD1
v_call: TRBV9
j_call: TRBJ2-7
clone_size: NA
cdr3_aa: CASSPQGDEQYF
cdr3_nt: TGTGCCAGCAGCCCCCAGGGGGACGAGCAGTACTTC

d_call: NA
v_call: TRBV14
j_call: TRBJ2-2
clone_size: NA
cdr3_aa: CASSQDRAPGELFF
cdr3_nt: TGTGCCAGCAGCCAAGACAGGGCCCCCGGGGAGCTGTTTTTT

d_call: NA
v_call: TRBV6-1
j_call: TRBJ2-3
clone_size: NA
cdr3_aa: CASSDLQGPDTQYF
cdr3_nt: TGTGCCAGCAGTGATCTACAGGGCCCTGATACGCAGTATTTT

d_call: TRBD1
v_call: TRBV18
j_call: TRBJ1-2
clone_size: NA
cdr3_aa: CASSPQDRGVSYTF
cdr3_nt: TGTGCCAGCTCACCACAAGACAGGGGGGTATCCTACACCTTC

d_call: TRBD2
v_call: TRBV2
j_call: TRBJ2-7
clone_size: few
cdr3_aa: CASSERSGRAEYEQYF
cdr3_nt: TGTGCCAGCAGTGAACGTAGCGGGAGGGCCGAATACGAGCAGTACTTC

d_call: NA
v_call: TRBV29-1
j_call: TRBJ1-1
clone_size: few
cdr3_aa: CSAPRASNTEAFF
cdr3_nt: TGCAGCGCACCCAGGGCTTCCAACACTGAAGCTTTCTTT

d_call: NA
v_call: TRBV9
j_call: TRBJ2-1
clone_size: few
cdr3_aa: CASSVDIYEQFF
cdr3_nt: TGTGCCAGCAGCGTAGACATCTATGAGCAGTTCTTC

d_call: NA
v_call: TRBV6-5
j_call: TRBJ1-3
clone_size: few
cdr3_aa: CASSYRGMSSGNTIYF
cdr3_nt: TGTGCCAGCAGTTACAGGGGAATGAGCTCTGGAAACACCATATATTTT

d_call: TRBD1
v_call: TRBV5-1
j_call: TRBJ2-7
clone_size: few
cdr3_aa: CASSLVTGTYEQYF
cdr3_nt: TGCGCCAGCAGCTTGGTGACAGGGACCTACGAGCAGTACTTC

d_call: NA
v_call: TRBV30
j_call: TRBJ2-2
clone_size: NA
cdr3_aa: CAWSIGANTGELFF
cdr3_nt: TGTGCCTGGAGTATAGGGGCGAACACCGGGGAGCTGTTTTTT

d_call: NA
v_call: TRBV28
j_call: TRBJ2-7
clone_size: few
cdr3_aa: CASSPLPGEQYF
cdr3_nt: TGTGCCAGCAGCCCACTTCCTGGCGAGCAGTACTTC

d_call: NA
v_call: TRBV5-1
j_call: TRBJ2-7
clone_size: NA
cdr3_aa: CASSPSTSEQYF
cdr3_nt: TGCGCCAGCAGCCCATCGACTTCGGAGCAGTACTTC

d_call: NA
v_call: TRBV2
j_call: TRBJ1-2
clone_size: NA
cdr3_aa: CASSDEGANYGYTF
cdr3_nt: TGTGCCAGCAGTGATGAGGGGGCTAACTATGGCTACACCTTC

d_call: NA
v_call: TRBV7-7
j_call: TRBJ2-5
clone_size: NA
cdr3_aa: CASSLSLHGAGGTQYF
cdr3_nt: TGTGCTAGCAGCTTATCCCTTCACGGGGCCGGGGGGACCCAGTACTTC

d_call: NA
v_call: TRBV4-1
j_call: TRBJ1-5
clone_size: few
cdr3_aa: CASSQDQGIQPQHF
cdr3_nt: TGCGCCAGCAGCCAAGACCAGGGGATACAGCCCCAGCATTTT